The 17 T cell receptor beta chains below all came from one sample that was sequenced in a study of beta chain features in type 1 diabetes. Since all of the isolated RNA was reverse transcribed, expressed TCRB transcripts were what got sequenced. TCRdb's copy holds only in-frame clones and misses some; the assay was immunoSEQ multiplex PCR. The data contain about 620,000 clones, roughly a sixth of them seen just once; the ten biggest clones take up approximately 0.093%. The material sequenced was naive CD4+ T cells from blood. All receptors come from a young man in good health.

This clone was counted between two and nine times. The chain recombines TRBV6-5 with TRBJ2-7; the match to TRBD1 covers 7 bases. V dropped 0 bases and J dropped 12; count of bases not matched to a gene: 8. Germline V lookup: CDR1 MNHEY, CDR2 SVGAGI. The CDR3 extends over 13 amino acids. The CDR3 DNA reads TGTGCCAGCAGTTACTCTGACAGGGCAGTAGGGTACTTC. Encoded protein: CASSYSDRAVGYF.

The chain employs TRBV5-1 and TRBJ2-3, with D possibly matching TRBD1 (6 bases). The CDR3 covers 15 residues. The V gene's germline CDR1 is SGHRS and CDR2 YFSETQ. V was trimmed by 2 bases and J by 0 bases, leaving 10 bases between them. For the CDR3, the DNA is TGCGCCAGCAGCTTCCAGGGGCCTAGCACAGATACGCAGTATTTT. Its translation is CASSFQGPSTDTQYF. Full variable domain (remainder filled in from reference TRBV5-1 and TRBJ2-3): KAGVTQTPRYLIKTRGQQVTLSCSPISGHRSVSWYQQTPGQGLQFLFEYFSETQRNKGNFPGRFSGRQFSNSRSEMNVSTLELGDSALYLCASSFQGPSTDTQYFGPGTRLTVL.

This clone was seen a few times. The chain couples TRBV11-2 to TRBJ2-1, with D perhaps matching TRBD2 (6 bases). The CDR3 runs to 16 residues. Looked up from germline, CDR1 is SGHAT and CDR2 is FQNNGV. V lost 1 base and J lost 0, with 10 bases in between. The CDR3, as DNA: TGTGCCAGCAGCTTAGGTTCGACTAGCTCCTACAATGAGCAGTTCTTC. Protein: CASSLGSTSSYNEQFF.

This clone was found many times. The chain carries TRBV7-9 and TRBJ2-3, with a weak D call TRBD2 (6 bases). The V gene's germline CDR1 is SEHNR and CDR2 FQNEAQ (reference sequence). The CDR3 extends over 17 amino acids. V was cut by 2 bases and J by 0 bases, with 15 bases left in between. The CDR3 DNA reads TGTGCCAGCAGCTTAAGTGAGCTAGCGTTTAGCACAGATACGCAGTATTTT. Protein product: CASSLSELAFSTDTQYF.

The chain recombines TRBV7-2 with TRBJ1-2, with D unresolved. Germline CDR1 and CDR2: SGHTA and FQGNSA. Trimming removed 0 bases from V and 8 bases from J, with 13 bases in between. CDR3 length equals 14 residues. DNA of the CDR3: TGTGCCAGCAGCTTAGCCCGCCTCATTGGCGGCTACACCTTC. Its protein is CASSLARLIGGYTF.

The chain recombines TRBV18 with TRBJ1-3; D is possibly TRBD1 (5 bases). Per the germline V gene, CDR1 is KGHSH and CDR2 is LQKENI. The CDR3 sequence is 14 residues long. The V end was cut by 3 bases, the J end by 5 bases, with 11 bases between. The DNA of the CDR3 is TGTGCCAGCTCACCCGGGACCGCTCGAAACACCATATATTTT. Its translation: CASSPGTARNTIYF.

The chain has TRBV6-5 and TRBJ1-4; a possible D gene is TRBD1 (5 bases). Trimming left V 6 bases short and J 3 bases short, with 8 bases between. Germline-derived CDR1 and CDR2 are MNHEY and SVGAGI. CDR3 length equals 13 residues. The CDR3 DNA follows: TGTGCCAGCAGGGGACTAGCTAATGAAAAACTGTTTTTT. Its protein is CASRGLANEKLFF.

The table lists this clone with a few counts. V is TRBV19 and J is TRBJ1-5; 9 nucleotides agree with TRBD1. The germline V gene has CDR1 LNHDA and CDR2 SQIVND (reference sequence). This CDR3 is built from 16 residues. Trimming at V came to 7 bases and at J to 8 bases, leaving 15 bases not matched to a gene. The CDR3 coding sequence is TGTGCCAGTACCATGAGGAGGGGACAGGGAGGTAAGCCCCAGCATTTT. It encodes CASTMRRGQGGKPQHF.

This clone was detected only a few times. The CDR3 DNA follows: TGTGCCAGCAGTGACGGGCCTTACAGTACGCAGTATTTT. Translating gives CASSDGPYSTQYF. This chain joins TRBV6-4 and TRBJ2-3; no definite D call. V was trimmed by 2 bases and J by 8 bases, leaving 11 bases between them. The CDR3 loop spans 13 amino acids. Germline V lookup: CDR1 MRHNA, CDR2 SNTAGT.

This clone was counted a few times. This chain joins TRBV5-6 and TRBJ2-3; 9 bases line up with TRBD2. J gave up 0 bases and V 4 bases, and 12 bases lay outside the gene matches. This CDR3 contains 18 residues. The germline V gene has CDR1 SGHDT and CDR2 YYEEEE. The CDR3 nucleotides are TGTGCCAGCAGCCCCCATCTCTCTAGCGGGGCTAGCACAGATACGCAGTATTTT. This codes for CASSPHLSSGASTDTQYF.

V usage is TRBV4-2 and J usage is TRBJ2-1; tentative D call: TRBD1 (6 bases). Trimming cost V 5 bases and J 1 base, with 9 bases left between them. The germline V gene encodes CDR1 LGHNA and CDR2 YNFKEQ. The CDR3 is made up of 14 amino acids. In DNA form, the CDR3 reads TGTGCCAGCAGCTACGGACAGTCCTACAATGAGCAGTTCTTC. This codes for CASSYGQSYNEQFF.

The chain recombines TRBV19 with TRBJ2-7, with TRBD1 matching over 9 bases. CDR1 LNHDA and CDR2 SQIVND come from the germline V gene (reference sequence). This CDR3 is 15 amino acids long. Unmatched junction bases numbered 9, after V lost 6 bases and J lost 3 bases. For the CDR3, the DNA is TGTGCCAGTAGAAGCGGGACAGGGAATAGCTACGAGCAGTACTTC. This gives the protein CASRSGTGNSYEQYF.

The CDR3 DNA sequence: TGTGCCAGCAGCCAAGAGGCAAGGGCCAGGTATGGGGAGCAGTTCTTC. Translating it yields CASSQEARARYGEQFF. The chain links TRBV14 to TRBJ2-1; no reliable D call. Germline V gene data show CDR1 as SGHDN and CDR2 as FVKESK. CDR3 length: 16 residues. V gave up 0 bases and J gave up 10 bases, with 19 bases separating them.

This clone was seen only a few times. The chain has TRBV28 and TRBJ2-1; D call uncertain. The CDR3 runs 12 residues. Trimming left V 3 bases short and J 6 bases short, with 6 bases between. The germline gives CDR1 MDHEN, CDR2 SYDVKM. The CDR3 DNA sequence: TGTGCCAGCAGTTTGCGCACCAATGAGCAGTTCTTC. It is translated as CASSLRTNEQFF.

This clone has a handful of counts. The chain is built from TRBV6-6 and TRBJ2-3, with TRBD2 as a possible D gene (6 bases). The CDR3 is made up of 14 amino acids. Germline CDR1 is MNHNY and CDR2 is SVGAGI (reference sequence). Deletions cut 5 bases from V and 3 bases from J, with 12 bases between. The CDR3 DNA sequence: TGTGCCAGCAGTCAGCCGGAGGGGACAGATACGCAGTATTTT. Residues: CASSQPEGTDTQYF.

This clone came up a few times. The chain links TRBV9 to TRBJ2-7, with D perhaps matching TRBD2 (6 bases). Trimming shortened V by 3 bases and J by 4 bases, and 17 bases separated the two germline ends. The CDR3 covers 15 residues. CDR1 is SGDLS, CDR2 YYNGEE, per germline. This CDR3 reads CASSEGGTGDYEQYF. The DNA for the CDR3 is TGTGCCAGCAGCGAGGGCGGGACGGGTGATTACGAGCAGTACTTC.

This chain joins TRBV27 and TRBJ1-2; maybe TRBD1 (6 bases). The ends were cut back, 5 bases at V and 4 bases at J, with 17 bases in the middle. The CDR3 covers 15 residues. CDR1 and CDR2 (germline): MNHEY, SMNVEV (reference sequence). CDR3 residues: CASSLAGVRGYGYTF. The DNA of the CDR3 is TGTGCCAGCAGTCTCGCAGGGGTCCGCGGCTATGGCTACACCTTC.